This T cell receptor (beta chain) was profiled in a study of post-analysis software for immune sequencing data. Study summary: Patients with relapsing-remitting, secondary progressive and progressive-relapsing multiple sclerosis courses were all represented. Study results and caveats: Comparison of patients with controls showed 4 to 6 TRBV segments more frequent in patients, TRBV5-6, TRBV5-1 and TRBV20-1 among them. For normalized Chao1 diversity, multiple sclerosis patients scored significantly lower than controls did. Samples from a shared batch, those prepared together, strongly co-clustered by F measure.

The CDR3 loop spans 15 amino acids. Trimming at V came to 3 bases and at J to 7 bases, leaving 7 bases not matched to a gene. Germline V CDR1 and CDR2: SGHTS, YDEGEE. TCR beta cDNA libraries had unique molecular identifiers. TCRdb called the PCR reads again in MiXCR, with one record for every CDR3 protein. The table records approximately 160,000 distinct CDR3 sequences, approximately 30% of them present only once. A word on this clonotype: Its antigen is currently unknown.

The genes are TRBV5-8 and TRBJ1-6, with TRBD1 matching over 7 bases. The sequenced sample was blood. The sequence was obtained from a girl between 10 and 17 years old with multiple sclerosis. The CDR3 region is CASSYYRGWNSPLHF. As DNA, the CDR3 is TGTGCCAGCAGCTACTACAGGGGATGGAATTCACCCCTCCACTTT.